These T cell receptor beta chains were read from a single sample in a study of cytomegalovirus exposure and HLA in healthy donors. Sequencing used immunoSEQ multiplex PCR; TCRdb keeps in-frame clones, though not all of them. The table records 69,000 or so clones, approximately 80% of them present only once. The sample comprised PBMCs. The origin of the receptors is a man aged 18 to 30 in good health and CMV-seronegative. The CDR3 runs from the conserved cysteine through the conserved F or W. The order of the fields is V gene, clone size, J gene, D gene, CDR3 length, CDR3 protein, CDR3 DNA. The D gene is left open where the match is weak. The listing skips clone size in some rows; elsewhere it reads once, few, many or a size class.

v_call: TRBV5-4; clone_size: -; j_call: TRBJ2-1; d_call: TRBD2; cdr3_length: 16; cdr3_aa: CASSLARGDTYNEQFF; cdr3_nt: TGTGCCAGCAGCTTGGCGCGGGGGGACACCTACAATGAGCAGTTCTTC
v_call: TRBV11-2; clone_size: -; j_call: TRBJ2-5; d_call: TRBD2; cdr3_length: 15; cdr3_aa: CASSLVAGGPETQYF; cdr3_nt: TGTGCCAGCAGCTTAGTGGCGGGGGGGCCAGAGACCCAGTACTTC
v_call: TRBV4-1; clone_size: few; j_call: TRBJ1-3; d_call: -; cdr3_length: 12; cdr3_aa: CASSPGGNTIYF; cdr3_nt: TGCGCCAGCAGCCCCGGGGGAAACACCATATATTTT
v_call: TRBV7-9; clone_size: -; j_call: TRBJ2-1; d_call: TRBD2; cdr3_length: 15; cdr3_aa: CASSLGLAGVHEQFF; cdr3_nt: TGTGCCAGCAGCTTAGGACTAGCGGGGGTCCATGAGCAGTTCTTC
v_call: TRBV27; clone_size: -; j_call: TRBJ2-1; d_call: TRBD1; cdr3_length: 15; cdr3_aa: CASSFWTGGRNEQFF; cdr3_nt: TGTGCCAGCAGTTTCTGGACAGGGGGCAGGAATGAGCAGTTCTTC
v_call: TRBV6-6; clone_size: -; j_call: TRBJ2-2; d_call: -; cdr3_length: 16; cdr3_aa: CASSYGGIWDTGELFF; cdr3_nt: TGTGCCAGCAGTTACGGGGGGATCTGGGACACCGGGGAGCTGTTTTTT
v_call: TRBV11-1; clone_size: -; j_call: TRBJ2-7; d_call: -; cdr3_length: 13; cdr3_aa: CASSLNPVWEQYF; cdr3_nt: TGTGCCAGCAGCTTAAATCCAGTTTGGGAGCAGTACTTC
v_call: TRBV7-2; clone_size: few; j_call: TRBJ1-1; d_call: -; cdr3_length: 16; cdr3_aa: CASSPSGQNMNTEAFF; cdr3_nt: TGTGCCAGCAGTCCCTCCGGACAGAACATGAACACTGAAGCTTTCTTT
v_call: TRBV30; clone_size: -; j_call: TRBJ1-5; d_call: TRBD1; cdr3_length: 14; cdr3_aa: CAWSSDRAREPQHF; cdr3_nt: TGTGCCTGGAGTTCGGACAGGGCGAGGGAGCCCCAGCATTTT
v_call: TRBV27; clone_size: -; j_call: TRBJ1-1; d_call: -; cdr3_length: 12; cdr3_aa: CASSFRTGKAFF; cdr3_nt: TGTGCCAGCAGTTTCAGAACAGGGAAAGCTTTCTTT
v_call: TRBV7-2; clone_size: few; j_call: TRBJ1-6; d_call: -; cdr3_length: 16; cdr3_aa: CASSLGQEALNSPLHF; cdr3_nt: TGTGCCAGCAGCTTAGGACAGGAGGCACTTAATTCACCCCTCCACTTT
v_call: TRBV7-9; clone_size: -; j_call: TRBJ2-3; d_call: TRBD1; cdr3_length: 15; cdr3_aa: CASSSGQAHTDTQYF; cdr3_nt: TGTGCCAGCAGCTCCGGACAGGCCCACACAGATACGCAGTATTTT
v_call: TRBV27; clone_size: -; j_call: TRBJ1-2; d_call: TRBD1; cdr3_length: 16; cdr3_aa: CASSVRGPSTNYGYTF; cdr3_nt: TGTGCCAGCAGCGTCAGGGGGCCCTCTACGAACTATGGCTACACCTTC
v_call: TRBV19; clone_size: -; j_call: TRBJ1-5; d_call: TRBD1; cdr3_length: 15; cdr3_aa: CASSTDRPGGQPQHF; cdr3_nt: TGTGCCAGTAGTACCGACAGGCCAGGGGGGCAGCCCCAGCATTTT
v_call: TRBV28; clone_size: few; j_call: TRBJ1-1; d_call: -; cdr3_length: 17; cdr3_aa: CASSLPLMWTGDTEAFF; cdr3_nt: TGTGCCAGCAGTTTACCCTTAATGTGGACGGGAGACACTGAAGCTTTCTTT
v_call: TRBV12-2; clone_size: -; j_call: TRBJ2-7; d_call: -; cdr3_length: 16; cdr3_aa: CASRPLILLRPLEQYF; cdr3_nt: TGTGCAAGTCGCCCTCTTATATTGTTACGTCCACTCGAGCAGTACTTC
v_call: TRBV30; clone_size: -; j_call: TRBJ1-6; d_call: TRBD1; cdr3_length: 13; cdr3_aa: CAVGTGFYSPLHF; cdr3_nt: TGTGCCGTAGGGACAGGGTTCTATTCACCCCTCCACTTT
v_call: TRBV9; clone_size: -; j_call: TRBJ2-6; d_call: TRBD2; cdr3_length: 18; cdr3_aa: CASSVEAGGFSGANVLTF; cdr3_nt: TGTGCCAGCAGCGTAGAAGCGGGGGGGTTCTCTGGGGCCAACGTCCTGACTTTC
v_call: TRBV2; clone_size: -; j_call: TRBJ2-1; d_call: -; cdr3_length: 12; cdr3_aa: CASTRSYNEQFF; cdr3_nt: TGTGCCAGCACTCGGTCCTACAATGAGCAGTTCTTC
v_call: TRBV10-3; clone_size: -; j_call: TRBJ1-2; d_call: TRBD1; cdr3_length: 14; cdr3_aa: CAIKETGGVYGYTF; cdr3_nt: TGTGCCATCAAAGAGACAGGGGGCGTCTATGGCTACACCTTC
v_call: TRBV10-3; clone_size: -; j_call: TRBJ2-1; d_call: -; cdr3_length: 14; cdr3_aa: CAIKSGSLSNEQFF; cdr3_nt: TGTGCCATTAAATCGGGTTCTCTGTCCAATGAGCAGTTCTTC
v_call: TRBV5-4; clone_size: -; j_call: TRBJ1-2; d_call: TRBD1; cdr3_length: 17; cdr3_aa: CASSSTAGGQGNYGYTF; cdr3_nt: TGTGCCAGCAGCTCGACCGCCGGAGGACAGGGTAACTATGGCTACACCTTC
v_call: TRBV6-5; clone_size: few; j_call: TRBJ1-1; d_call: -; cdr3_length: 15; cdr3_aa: CASSFSDRMNTEAFF; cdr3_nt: TGTGCCAGCAGCTTCTCTGACAGAATGAACACTGAAGCTTTCTTT
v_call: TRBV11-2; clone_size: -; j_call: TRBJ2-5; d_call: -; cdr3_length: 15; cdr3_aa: CASSFQGLIKETQYF; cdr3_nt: TGTGCCAGCAGCTTTCAGGGGCTGATTAAAGAGACCCAGTACTTC
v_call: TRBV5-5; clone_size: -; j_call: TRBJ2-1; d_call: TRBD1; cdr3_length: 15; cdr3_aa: CASSKDRVSYNEQFF; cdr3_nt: TGTGCCAGCAGTAAGGACAGGGTCTCCTACAATGAGCAGTTCTTC
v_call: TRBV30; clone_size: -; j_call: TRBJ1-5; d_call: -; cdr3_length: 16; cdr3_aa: CAWSPRGGHGNQPQHF; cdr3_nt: TGTGCCTGGAGTCCCAGAGGGGGACACGGCAATCAGCCCCAGCATTTT
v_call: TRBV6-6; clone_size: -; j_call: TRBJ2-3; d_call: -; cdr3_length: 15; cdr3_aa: CASSLEALRGDTQYF; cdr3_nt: TGTGCCAGCAGTTTAGAGGCCTTGAGGGGGGATACGCAGTATTTT
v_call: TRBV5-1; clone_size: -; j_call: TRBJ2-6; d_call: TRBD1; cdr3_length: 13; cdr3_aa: CASSLAETGARTF; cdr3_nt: TGCGCCAGCAGCTTGGCCGAGACAGGGGCCCGGACTTTC
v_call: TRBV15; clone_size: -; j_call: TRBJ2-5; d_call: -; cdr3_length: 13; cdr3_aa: CATSRDRFAAQYF; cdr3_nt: TGTGCCACCAGCAGAGATAGGTTTGCGGCCCAGTACTTC
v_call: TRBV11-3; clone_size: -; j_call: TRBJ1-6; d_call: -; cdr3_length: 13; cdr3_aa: CASSLAGNSPLHF; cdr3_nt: TGTGCCAGCAGCTTAGCGGGGAATTCACCCCTCCACTTT
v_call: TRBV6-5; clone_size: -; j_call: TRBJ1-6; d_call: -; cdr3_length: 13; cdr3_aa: CASRARVNSPLHF; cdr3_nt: TGTGCCAGCCGAGCACGGGTCAATTCACCCCTCCACTTT
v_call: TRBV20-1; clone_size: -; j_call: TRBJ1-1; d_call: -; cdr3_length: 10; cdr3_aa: CSASRLHQAF; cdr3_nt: TGCAGTGCTAGCCGTCTGCACCAGGCCTTT
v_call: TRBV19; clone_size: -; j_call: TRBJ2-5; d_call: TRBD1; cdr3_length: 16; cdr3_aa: CASSIGTGGFGETQYF; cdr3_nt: TGTGCCAGTAGTATAGGGACAGGGGGCTTTGGTGAGACCCAGTACTTC
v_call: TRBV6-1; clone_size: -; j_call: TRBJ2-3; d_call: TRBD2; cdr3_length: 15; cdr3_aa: CASSVSGDPTDTQYF; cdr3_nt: TGTGCCAGCAGTGTTAGCGGGGACCCCACAGATACGCAGTATTTT
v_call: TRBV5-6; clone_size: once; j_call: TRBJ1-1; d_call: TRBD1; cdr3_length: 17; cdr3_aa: CASSLRRTGEMNTEAFF; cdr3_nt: TGTGCCAGCAGCTTGCGCAGGACAGGGGAGATGAACACTGAAGCTTTCTTT
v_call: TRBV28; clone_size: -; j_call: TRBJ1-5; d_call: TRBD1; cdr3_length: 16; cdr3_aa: CASSRTGTFRNQPQHF; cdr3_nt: TGTGCCAGCAGTAGGACAGGGACATTTCGCAATCAGCCCCAGCATTTT